This T cell receptor beta chain was recorded in a study of OX40 agonist ivuxolimab in advanced cancers. As to this clone: Antigen specificity is unknown.

Sequencing used immunoSEQ multiplex PCR; TCRdb keeps in-frame clones, though not all of them. The sample records about 36,000 clones, about 80% being singletons. Autoimmune disease history or systemic immunosuppression led to patients being barred. In germline, CDR1 is GTSNPN, CDR2 SVGIG (reference sequence). Unmatched junction bases numbered 8, after V lost 1 base and J lost 0 bases. This CDR3 has 16 amino acids. General study points: Antigen specificity was not determined for the expanded peripheral T cells.

The receptor was derived from an adult with an advanced solid tumor such as melanoma, head and neck, liver or kidney cancer. The sample here was CD4+ or CD8+ T cells sorted from blood, taken in a trial of the OX40 agonist ivuxolimab. This chain joins TRBV30 and TRBJ2-7; 8 nucleotides match TRBD2. The CDR3 spells CAWSDEIAGSSYEQYF. Written as DNA, the CDR3 is TGTGCCTGGAGTGACGAAATAGCGGGAAGCTCCTACGAGCAGTACTTC.